The 21 T cell receptor beta chains below all came from one sample that was sequenced in a study of liver allograft versus peripheral blood T cells (dated by TCRdb to 2020 to 2022). In the study overall: The study compared the T cell receptor repertoires present in transplanted livers with the repertoires present in the peripheral blood of liver transplant recipients.

Instrument used: Illumina MiSeq. TCRdb trimmed the raw reads at Q25, called clones with MiXCR and kept productive beta chains. When rows share a CDR3 protein, they turn into one entry using the most common DNA and genes. The sample table holds about 9,200 distinct CDR3 sequences, of which 25% to 30% were seen once. About 8.5% of the sample is taken by the ten largest. Receptors originate from a human patient who had a liver transplant. In transplant recipients, some T cells may be of donor rather than host origin.

This clonotype is medium-sized in the sample. The chain employs TRBV7-2 and TRBJ2-6; 7 bases align to TRBD1. V lost 1 base to trimming and J lost 2 bases; unmatched junction nucleotides: 2. The length of the CDR3 is 16 residues. Germline CDR1 reads SGHTA; CDR2 reads FQGNSA. The CDR3: CASSLVQGAGANVLTF. As DNA, the CDR3 is TGTGCCAGCAGCTTAGTTCAGGGGGCTGGGGCCAACGTCCTGACTTTC. The whole variable domain, remainder taken from reference TRBV7-2 and TRBJ2-6, is GAGVSQSPSNKVTEKGKDVELRCDPISGHTALYWYRQSLGQGLEFLIYFQGNSAPDKSGLPSDRFSAERTGGSVSTLTIQRTQQEDSAVYLCASSLVQGAGANVLTFGAGSRLTVL.

This clonotype appeared many times. This chain uses TRBV10-1 with TRBJ2-3; TRBD1 might be the D (6 bases). Looked up from germline, CDR1 is WNHNN and CDR2 is SYGVQD (reference sequence). The ends were cut back, 8 bases at V and 0 bases at J, with 9 bases in the middle. This CDR3 has 13 residues. CDR3 amino acids: CASQGSSTDTQYF. The CDR3 coding sequence is TGCGCCAGCCAGGGGTCTAGCACAGATACGCAGTATTTT.

This clonotype was recorded at least ten times. The rearrangement links TRBV5-4 to TRBJ1-2; D ambiguous. Deletions cut 0 bases from V and 6 bases from J, with 6 bases between. Germline loops: CDR1 SGHNT, CDR2 YYREEE (reference sequence). The CDR3 runs to 12 residues. Here the CDR3 DNA reads TGTGCCAGCAGCTTGGACAGAAATGGCTACACCTTC. Protein sequence: CASSLDRNGYTF. The variable domain in full, completed from reference TRBV5-4 and TRBJ1-2, reads ETGVTQSPTHLIKTRGQQVTLRCSSQSGHNTVSWYQQALGQGPQFIFQYYREEENGRGNFPPRFSGLQFPNYSSELNVNALELDDSALYLCASSLDRNGYTFGSGTRLTVV.

This clonotype is judged medium-sized. The chain joins TRBV20-1 to TRBJ2-1; perhaps TRBD1 as D (6 bases). The CDR3 loop spans 13 amino acids. Trimming stripped 5 bases from V and 3 bases from J, with 11 bases between. From germline, CDR1 is DFQATT and CDR2 SNEGSKA (reference sequence). This CDR3 reads CSAGRGGYNEQFF. CDR3 nucleotide sequence: TGCAGTGCTGGTCGAGGGGGCTACAATGAGCAGTTCTTC.

Points on this clonotype: Possible read error: a much larger clone is one base away. The chain couples TRBV20-1 to TRBJ2-1; D not certain. CDR1 DFQATT and CDR2 SNEGSKA come from the germline V gene (reference sequence). The CDR3 sequence is 12 residues long. CDR3 sequence (DNA): TGCAGTGCTCGACCGTCCTACAATGAGCAGCTCTTC. It translates to CSARPSYNEQLF.

This clonotype is medium-sized within its sample. This chain connects TRBV27 to TRBJ1-6; D perhaps matches TRBD1 (6 bases). The germline CDR1 and CDR2 sequences are MNHEY and SMNVEV (reference sequence). V lost 3 bases and J 8 bases, leaving 11 bases between the germline ends. The CDR3 consists of 14 residues. The CDR3, as DNA: TGTGCCAGCAGTTTTAGGGGGGAAGATTCACCCCTCCACTTT. This sequence encodes CASSFRGEDSPLHF.

Within the sample, this clonotype is medium-sized. The gene calls are TRBV28 and TRBJ2-7; D remains unclear. Germline V gene lookup returns CDR1 MDHEN and CDR2 SYDVKM. V lost 5 bases to trimming and J lost 5 bases, with 16 bases between them. The CDR3 has 14 residues. DNA for the CDR3: TGTGCCAGCAGTCCCCAATCCCTGACGAACGAGCAGTACTTC. Protein sequence: CASSPQSLTNEQYF.

The chain joins TRBV7-2 to TRBJ1-2, with 12 bases matching TRBD1. CDR3 size: 17 residues. From germline, CDR1 is SGHTA and CDR2 FQGNSA. The trim removed 4 bases at V and 8 bases at J, leaving 14 bases unmatched. DNA for the CDR3: TGTGCCAGCAGCTCCAAAACACCGGGACAGGGGGCGCGGGGCTACACCTTC. As protein: CASSSKTPGQGARGYTF.

The chain recombines TRBV11-1 with TRBJ1-6, with D hard to call. The V gene lost 1 base and the J gene lost 7 bases, with 8 bases spanning the gap. Germline CDR1 reads SGHAT; CDR2 reads FQDESV (reference sequence). The CDR3 loop spans 14 amino acids. The CDR3 region has the DNA TGTGCCAGCAGCTTAGAAGGAAAGAATTCACCCCTCCACTTT. This gives the protein CASSLEGKNSPLHF.

The chain has TRBV11-2 and TRBJ1-1, with 9 bases lining up with TRBD1. The CDR3 runs 14 residues. Trimming took 4 bases from V and 4 from J; bases not matched to a gene: 4. The V gene's germline CDR1 is SGHAT and CDR2 FQNNGV. The CDR3 sequence: CASSSTTGGTEAFF. Written as DNA, the CDR3 is TGTGCCAGCAGCTCCACGACAGGGGGCACTGAAGCTTTCTTT.

This clonotype was observed a handful of times. V is TRBV12-3 or TRBV12-4 and J is TRBJ1-1; TRBD1 matches 8 bases. Trimming removed 5 bases from V and 8 bases from J; junction bases left unmatched: 4. The CDR3 loop spans 12 amino acids. The DNA of the CDR3 is TGTGCCAGCAGTCCACGGACAGGGGAAGCTTTCTTT. This gives the protein CASSPRTGEAFF.

The chain has TRBV27 and TRBJ2-1, with TRBD1 matching 10 bases. J gave up 2 bases and V 4 bases, and 2 bases lay outside the gene matches. Germline-derived CDR1 and CDR2 are MNHEY and SMNVEV (reference sequence). The CDR3 runs 15 residues. CDR3 sequence: CASSWDRGPYNEQFF. CDR3 nucleotides: TGTGCCAGCAGTTGGGACAGGGGACCCTACAATGAGCAGTTCTTC.

The chain employs TRBV5-1 and TRBJ2-3, with D perhaps being TRBD1 or TRBD2 (5 bases each). V was pared by 4 bases and J by 1 base, with 13 bases between. Germline-derived CDR1 and CDR2 are SGHRS and YFSETQ. This CDR3 region has 15 residues. CDR3 protein: CASSQGDPRTDTQYF. CDR3 bases: TGCGCCAGCAGCCAGGGAGATCCTCGCACAGATACGCAGTATTTT.

Comment on this clonotype: The junction differs from germline at one of its ends, possibly a read error. The rearrangement uses TRBV6-1 and TRBJ2-7, with D tentatively TRBD2 (5 bases). Germline CDR1 MNHNS, CDR2 SASEGT. There are 14 residues in the CDR3. The CDR3 loop is CTSRGLISPYEQYF. For the CDR3, the DNA is TGTACCAGCAGAGGACTGATTTCTCCTTACGAGCAGTACTTC.

The chain has TRBV20-1 and TRBJ2-3, with 12 nucleotides matching TRBD2. Per the germline V gene, CDR1 is DFQATT and CDR2 is SNEGSKA (reference sequence). V shed 5 bases and J 0 bases; nucleotides not matched to a gene: 15. CDR3 length: 19 residues. This CDR3 is CSAGTRTSGEGHSTDTQYF. The CDR3 nucleotides are TGCAGTGCTGGGACTAGGACTAGCGGGGAGGGCCATAGCACAGATACGCAGTATTTT.

This clonotype qualifies as medium-sized. The chain links TRBV30 to TRBJ1-6, with D unresolved. CDR3 length: 17 residues. V was shortened by 0 bases and J by 0 bases, with 12 bases between the two germline ends. Looked up from germline, CDR1 is GTSNPN and CDR2 is SVGIG (reference sequence). The CDR3 DNA reads as TGTGCCTGGAGTGTTTGGCGAACAAGCTCCTATAATTCACCCCTCCACTTT. It specifies CAWSVWRTSSYNSPLHF.

This clonotype counts as medium-sized. The V gene is TRBV29-1, the J gene TRBJ1-6; a weak D match, TRBD1 (6 bases). This CDR3 spans 13 amino acids. Per germline, CDR1 SQVTM and CDR2 ANQGSEA. V lost 5 bases to trimming and J lost 7 bases, with 12 bases between them. CDR3 in DNA: TGCAGCGTTCGGGAGGGGGGGAATTCACCCCTCCACTTT. Protein: CSVREGGNSPLHF.

This chain links TRBV20-1 with TRBJ2-3; 13 nucleotides agree with TRBD2. Germline loops: CDR1 DFQATT, CDR2 SNEGSKA (reference sequence). V lost 7 bases and J lost 2; bases outside the gene matches: 6. This CDR3 is 15 amino acids long. CDR3 sequence: CSVLGLAGITDTQYF. The CDR3 nucleotides are TGCAGTGTCCTGGGACTAGCGGGAATCACAGATACGCAGTATTTT.

In its sample, this clonotype is medium-sized. V usage is TRBV20-1 and J usage is TRBJ1-5, with 9 bases that match TRBD1. V lost 3 bases to trimming and J lost 6 bases; unmatched junction nucleotides: 3. The CDR3 is 13 residues long. Germline values: CDR1 DFQATT, CDR2 SNEGSKA (reference sequence). The CDR3 DNA reads TGCAGTGCTAGTCAGACAGGGGGTCAGCCCCAGCATTTT. As protein: CSASQTGGQPQHF.

V gene TRBV6-1 combines with J gene TRBJ2-3; 10 bases agree with TRBD1. Germline CDR1 is MNHNS and CDR2 is SASEGT. With V trimmed by 7 bases and J by 5 bases, 9 bases remained unmatched. The CDR3 has 15 amino acids. In DNA form, the CDR3 reads TGTGCCAGCACCCTCTTAGGACAGGGGGGAGATACGCAGTATTTT. This gives the protein CASTLLGQGGDTQYF.

The chain has TRBV12-3 or TRBV12-4 and TRBJ1-1, with D hard to call. CDR3 length: 12 amino acids. Trimming removed 2 bases at V and 5 bases at J, with 6 bases between. CDR3: CASSLKGTEAFF. In DNA form, the CDR3 reads TGTGCCAGCAGTTTAAAAGGAACTGAAGCTTTCTTT.